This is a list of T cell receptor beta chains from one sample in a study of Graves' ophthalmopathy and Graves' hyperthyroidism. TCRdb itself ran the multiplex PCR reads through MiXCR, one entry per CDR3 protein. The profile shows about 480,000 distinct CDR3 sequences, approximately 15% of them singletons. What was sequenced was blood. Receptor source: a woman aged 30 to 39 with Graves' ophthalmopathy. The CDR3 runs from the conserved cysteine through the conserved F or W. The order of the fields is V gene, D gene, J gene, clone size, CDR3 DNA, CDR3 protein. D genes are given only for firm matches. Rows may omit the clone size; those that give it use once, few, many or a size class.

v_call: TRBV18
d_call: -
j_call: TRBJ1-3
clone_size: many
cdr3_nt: TGTGCCAGCTCACAATCAACGAGCTCTGGAAACACCATATATTTT
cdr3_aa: CASSQSTSSGNTIYF

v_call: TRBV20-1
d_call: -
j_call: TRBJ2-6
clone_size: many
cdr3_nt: TGCAGTGCTAGCGTCGGCTCTGGGGCCAACGTCCTGACTTTC
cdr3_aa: CSASVGSGANVLTF

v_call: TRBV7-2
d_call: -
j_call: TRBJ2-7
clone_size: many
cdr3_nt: TGTGCCAGCAGCATCAGCGGGTACGAGCAGTACTTC
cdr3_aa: CASSISGYEQYF

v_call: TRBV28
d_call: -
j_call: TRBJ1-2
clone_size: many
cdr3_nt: TGTGCCAGCAGTTCCCCACCCGGGGCAGAACACTATGGCTACACCTTC
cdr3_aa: CASSSPPGAEHYGYTF

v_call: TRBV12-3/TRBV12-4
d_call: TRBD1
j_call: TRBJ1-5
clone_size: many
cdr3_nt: TGTGCCAGCAGTTTACAGGGGGCGCTTATCGGTCAGCCCCAGCATTTT
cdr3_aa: CASSLQGALIGQPQHF

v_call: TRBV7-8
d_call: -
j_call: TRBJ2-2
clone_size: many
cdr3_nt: TGTGCCAGCAGCTTAGCGAAGGGAAACACCGGGGAGCTGTTTTTT
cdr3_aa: CASSLAKGNTGELFF

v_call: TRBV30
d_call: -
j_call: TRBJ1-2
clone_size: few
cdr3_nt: TGTGCCTGGAGTCCTATCGACGGGACAACTGGCTACACCTTC
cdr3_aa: CAWSPIDGTTGYTF

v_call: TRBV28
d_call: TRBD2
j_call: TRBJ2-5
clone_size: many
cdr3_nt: TGTGCCAGCAGTTCCTGGACTAGCGGGGGAGCACAAGAGACCCAGTACTTC
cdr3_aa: CASSSWTSGGAQETQYF

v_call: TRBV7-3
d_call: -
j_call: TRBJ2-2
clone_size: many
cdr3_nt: TGTGCCAGCAGCTTAGCGAAGGGCGGGGAGCTGTTTTTT
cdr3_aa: CASSLAKGGELFF

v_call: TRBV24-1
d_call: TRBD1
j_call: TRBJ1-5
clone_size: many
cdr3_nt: TGTGCCACCAGTGATTTTAGGGACAGGGGGCAGCCCCAGCATTTT
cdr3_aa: CATSDFRDRGQPQHF

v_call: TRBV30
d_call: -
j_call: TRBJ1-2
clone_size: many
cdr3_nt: TGTGCCGGGCCTACAGGGAACTATGGCTACACCTTC
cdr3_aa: CAGPTGNYGYTF

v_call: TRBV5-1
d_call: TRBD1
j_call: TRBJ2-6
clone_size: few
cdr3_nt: TGCGCCAGCAGCTATTCCAGGGGGCTAAGAGGGGCCAACGTCCTGACTTTC
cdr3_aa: CASSYSRGLRGANVLTF

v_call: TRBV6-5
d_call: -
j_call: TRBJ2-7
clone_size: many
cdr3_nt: TGTGCCAGCAGTGACCGACTAAATGGGGAGCAGTACTTC
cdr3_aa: CASSDRLNGEQYF

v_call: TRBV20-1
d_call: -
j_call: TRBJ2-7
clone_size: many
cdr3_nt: TGCAGTGCTACGGGGGCCCCGAGCTCCTACGAGCAGTACTTC
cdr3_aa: CSATGAPSSYEQYF

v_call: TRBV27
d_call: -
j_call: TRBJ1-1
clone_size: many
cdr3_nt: TGTGCCAGCGGAGGGGGCACTGAAGCTTTCTTT
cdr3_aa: CASGGGTEAFF

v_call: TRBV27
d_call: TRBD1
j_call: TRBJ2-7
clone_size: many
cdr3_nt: TGTGCCAGCAGTTCCGACAGGGGGCGTGGAATTGAGCAGTACTTC
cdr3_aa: CASSSDRGRGIEQYF

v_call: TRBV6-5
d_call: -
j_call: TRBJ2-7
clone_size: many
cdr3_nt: TGTGCCAGCAGTTACTCGAGGCAGGGGGGGGCCTCCTACGAGCAGTACTTC
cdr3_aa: CASSYSRQGGASYEQYF

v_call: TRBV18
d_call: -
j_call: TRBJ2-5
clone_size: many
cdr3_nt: TGTGCCAGCTCACCACGAGATACCCAAGAGACCCAGTACTTC
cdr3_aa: CASSPRDTQETQYF

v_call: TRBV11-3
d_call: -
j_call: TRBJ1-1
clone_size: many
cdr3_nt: TGTGCCAGCAGCAAGAGAAGGCGGGAGGCTTTCTTT
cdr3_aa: CASSKRRREAFF

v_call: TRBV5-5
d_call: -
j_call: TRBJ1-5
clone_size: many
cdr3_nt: TGTGCCAGCAGCTCCTCCGGGAGCTTCAATCAGCCCCAGCATTTT
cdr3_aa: CASSSSGSFNQPQHF

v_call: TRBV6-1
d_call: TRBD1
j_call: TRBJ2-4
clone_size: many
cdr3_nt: TGTGCCAGCACCCCAGGGGACAGGGCTCCCAAAAACATTAAGTACTTC
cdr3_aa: CASTPGDRAPKNIKYF

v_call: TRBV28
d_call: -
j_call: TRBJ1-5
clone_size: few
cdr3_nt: TGTGCCAGCAGTTGGGGAGGGGGGGTTCCCGGACAGCCCCAGCATTTT
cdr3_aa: CASSWGGGVPGQPQHF

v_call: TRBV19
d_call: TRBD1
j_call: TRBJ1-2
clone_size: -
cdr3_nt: TGTGCCAGTAGACCCTCACAGGGGGCCTATGGCTACACCTTC
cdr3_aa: CASRPSQGAYGYTF

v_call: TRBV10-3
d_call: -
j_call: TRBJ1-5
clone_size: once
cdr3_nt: TGTGCCATCAGTGAGTCAAGCAATCAGCCCCAGCATTTT
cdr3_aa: CAISESSNQPQHF

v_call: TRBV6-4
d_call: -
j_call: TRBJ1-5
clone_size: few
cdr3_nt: TGTGCTATCAGTGATCGGGGTCGCAGCAATCAGCCCCAGCATTTT
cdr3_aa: CAISDRGRSNQPQHF

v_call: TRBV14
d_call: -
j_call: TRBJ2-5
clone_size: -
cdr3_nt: TGTGCCAGCAACTCGATCATTGTGCTCGGGGAGACCCAGTACTTC
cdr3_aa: CASNSIIVLGETQYF